This is a list of T cell receptor beta chains from one sample in a study of blood T cell repertoires in COVID-19. Some clones are missing from TCRdb's copy, which holds only in-frame ones; the method was immunoSEQ multiplex PCR. Among 30,000 to 40,000 clones listed, 80% were seen once. The material sequenced was peripheral blood. The receptors derive from an elderly man with acute or convalescent COVID-19. Each CDR3 is given with its conserved first and last residue. The D gene is left open where the match is weak. Expanded clones get a size class; other rows say once, few or many, or leave the size out.

TRBD1 TRBJ1-1 15 TRBV18 . TGTGCCAGCTCACCAGGACAGGGGGGGAACACTGAAGCTTTCTTT CASSPGQGGNTEAFF
. TRBJ2-7 12 TRBV5-8 . TGTGCCAGCAGCCCTTTCGGGGTCGAGCAGTACTTC CASSPFGVEQYF
. TRBJ2-5 14 TRBV6-2/TRBV6-3 . TGTGCCAGCAGTCATAGTGGGGGGACGAGAGAGCAGTACTTC CASSHSGGTREQYF
. TRBJ2-5 14 TRBV5-5 few TGTGCCAGCAGCAGACTAGACAGAGAAGAGACCCAGTACTTC CASSRLDREETQYF
TRBD1 TRBJ1-4 15 TRBV19 . TGTGCCAGTAGGACAGGGTCGGCAACTAATGAAAAACTGTTTTTT CASRTGSATNEKLFF
TRBD2 TRBJ2-1 16 TRBV2 . TGTGCCAGCAGCGGACTAGCGGCTATCGGAGGCAATGAGCAGTTCTTC CASSGLAAIGGNEQFF
. TRBJ2-7 14 TRBV9 . TGTGCCAGCAGCCAAGGACTTCTCGACTACGAGCAGTACTTC CASSQGLLDYEQYF
. TRBJ1-4 14 TRBV2 once TGTGCCAGCAGTGAGAGATCTTTTAATGAAAAACTGTTTTTT CASSERSFNEKLFF
TRBD1 TRBJ2-5 15 TRBV19 . TGTGCCAGTAGTAAACGGGACAGGGGGCCTGAGACCCAGTACTTC CASSKRDRGPETQYF
TRBD2 TRBJ2-3 15 TRBV4-3 . TGCGCCAGCAGCTCTCTAGCGGGAGGCACAGATACGCAGTATTTT CASSSLAGGTDTQYF
. TRBJ2-5 14 TRBV4-2 . TGTGCCAGCAGTCAAGGACAGTACCAAGAGACCCAGTACTTC CASSQGQYQETQYF
. TRBJ2-1 13 TRBV29-1 . TGCAGCGTTGCTTGGCAGGGGTCGAATGAGCAGTTCTTC CSVAWQGSNEQFF
. TRBJ1-5 15 TRBV30 . TGTGCCTGGAGTGTGATCAGGGGACCTAATCAGCCCCAGCATTTT CAWSVIRGPNQPQHF
. TRBJ2-1 15 TRBV11-2 . TGTGCCAGCAGCTTAGACTACCGGTCTTACAATGAGCAGTTCTTC CASSLDYRSYNEQFF